The rows below give T cell receptor beta chains drawn from one sample of a study of shared clonotypes between healthy human individuals. The method was immunoSEQ multiplex PCR; TCRdb's version includes in-frame clones alone and lacks a portion of them. The table lists around 2,100,000 clones, less than 95% of them singletons. The specimen was naive CD8+ T cells sorted from blood. Receptors originate from a man between 18 and 35 years old in good health. CDR3s include the opening cysteine and the closing phenylalanine or tryptophan. The D gene is left open where the match is weak. Not all rows give a size; the values are once, few, many and, for expanded clones, a class.

>NA|TRBD1|TRBJ1-1|TRBV4-1
TGCGCCAGCAGCGGCCGGGACAGGAACACTGAAGCTTTCTTT
CASSGRDRNTEAFF
>NA|TRBD1|TRBJ1-4|TRBV7-9
TGTGCCAGCAGCGCACGACAGGGGGGACTAAATGAAAAACTGTTTTTT
CASSARQGGLNEKLFF
>NA|NA|TRBJ2-7|TRBV7-8
TGTGCCAGCAGCAACAGCTACGAGCAGTACTTC
CASSNSYEQYF
>NA|NA|TRBJ1-2|TRBV5-6
TGTGCCAGCCAGACAGTAAGCGGCTACACCTTC
CASQTVSGYTF
>NA|TRBD2|TRBJ2-5|TRBV7-6
TGTGCCAGCAGCCTCGGGGCGGGAGGGCCGTACCAAGAGACCCAGTACTTC
CASSLGAGGPYQETQYF
>NA|TRBD2|TRBJ2-3|TRBV30
TGTGCCTGGAATCTCGGGGCTAGCGGGGACACAGATACGCAGTATTTT
CAWNLGASGDTDTQYF
>NA|NA|TRBJ1-5|TRBV2
TGTGCCAGCGCGGACACGGGGGCGATTCGGGGCAATCAGCCCCAGCATTTT
CASADTGAIRGNQPQHF
>few|TRBD1|TRBJ1-6|TRBV6-5
TGTGCCAGCAGTTATCGACAGGGGGATTCACCCCTCCACTTT
CASSYRQGDSPLHF
>NA|NA|TRBJ1-1|TRBV5-8
TGTGCCAGCAGCTTTTTTCCTCTGGGGGGGACTGAAGCTTTCTTT
CASSFFPLGGTEAFF
>NA|NA|TRBJ2-5|TRBV13
TGTGCCAGCAGCCTTCGTCAGGTACAAGAGACCCAGTACTTC
CASSLRQVQETQYF
>NA|TRBD2|TRBJ2-2|TRBV4-2
TGTGCCAGCAGCCTCTCTAGCGGGGGCAACACCGGGGAGCTGTTTTTT
CASSLSSGGNTGELFF
>NA|NA|TRBJ1-5|TRBV11-2
TGTGCCAGCAGCCCCCTTTTCGGGCAGCCCCAGCATTTT
CASSPLFGQPQHF
>NA|NA|TRBJ2-1|TRBV7-9
TGTGCCAGCAGCCCTGGTGGGGCAGGGGGGTACAATGAGCAGTTCTTC
CASSPGGAGGYNEQFF
>NA|NA|TRBJ1-1|TRBV25-1
TGTGCCAGCAGTGAACGGGACGGGACTGAAGCTTTCTTT
CASSERDGTEAFF
>NA|NA|TRBJ2-2|TRBV7-6
TGTGCCAGCAGTTATAAGCCGGGGGTTAACGGGGAGCTGTTTTTT
CASSYKPGVNGELFF
>NA|NA|TRBJ2-1|TRBV11-2
TGTGCCAGCAGCTTGGACCCCGGGACGGACTCCTACAATGAGCAGTTCTTC
CASSLDPGTDSYNEQFF
>NA|NA|TRBJ1-1|TRBV14
TGTGCCAGCAGCCAAGATCCGAGCACTGAAGCTTTCTTT
CASSQDPSTEAFF
>once|TRBD2|TRBJ2-2|TRBV5-4
TGTGCCAGCAGCTCCGCCGGGGCGGGGGGGCTCAACACCGGGGAGCTGTTTTTT
CASSSAGAGGLNTGELFF
>NA|TRBD1|TRBJ2-3|TRBV6-5
TGTGCCAGCAGTTCGAGGGACAGGGTTGTAGCAGATACGCAGTATTTT
CASSSRDRVVADTQYF
>NA|NA|TRBJ2-5|TRBV27
TGTGCCAGCAGTCCGGGGACGCCTGGAGAGACCCAGTACTTC
CASSPGTPGETQYF
>NA|NA|TRBJ2-7|TRBV12-1
TGTGCCAGCAGCGGATCCCGCCCGGATCACCCCGGGGGTTACTTC
CASSGSRPDHPGGYF
>NA|NA|TRBJ1-6|TRBV5-1
TGCGCCAGCAGCTCCCGGGACACCGGATATTCACCCCTCCACTTT
CASSSRDTGYSPLHF
>NA|NA|TRBJ2-6|TRBV28
TGTGCCAGCAGTTCCATCAGCTCTGGGGCCAACGTCCTGACTTTC
CASSSISSGANVLTF
>NA|NA|TRBJ2-7|TRBV4-1
TGCGCCAGCAGCCAAATTGCCAGGGGCTACGAGCAGTACTTC
CASSQIARGYEQYF
>NA|NA|TRBJ1-2|TRBV7-9
TGTGCCAGCAGCTTAGCCCCTGGGAACTATGGCTACACCTTC
CASSLAPGNYGYTF
>NA|NA|TRBJ2-7|TRBV6-1
TGTGCCAGCAGGTCCGCCTACGAGCAGTACTTC
CASRSAYEQYF
>NA|NA|TRBJ1-2|TRBV29-1
TGCAGTTTAGACAGTAACTATGGCTACACCTTC
CSLDSNYGYTF
>NA|NA|TRBJ1-2|TRBV5-6
TGTGCCAGCACCCACGAAACAGCGGACTATGGCTACACCTTC
CASTHETADYGYTF
>NA|TRBD1|TRBJ2-5|TRBV5-5
TGTGCCAGCAGCTTTGACAGGGGGCAGGAGACCCAGTACTTC
CASSFDRGQETQYF
>few|NA|TRBJ1-6|TRBV7-9
TGTGCCAGCAGCTTAGGGGCAGGGGATTCACCCCTCCACTTT
CASSLGAGDSPLHF
>NA|NA|TRBJ1-2|TRBV7-3
TGTGCCAGCAGCTTAACGTGGAAGGGGTGCTATGGCTACACCTTC
CASSLTWKGCYGYTF
>NA|NA|TRBJ1-2|TRBV6-5
TGTGCCAGCAGTCGAGACAGCGACTATGGCTACACCTTC
CASSRDSDYGYTF
>NA|NA|TRBJ2-7|TRBV5-4
TGTGCCAGCAGCTTAGGGTGGGGACCAGTCGCAGGTAGAGTTTCCTACGAGCAGTACTTC
CASSLGWGPVAGRVSYEQYF
>NA|TRBD2|TRBJ2-3|TRBV11-2
TGTGCCAGCAGCTTAATCAGCGGGAGGTTTCCAGATACGCAGTATTTT
CASSLISGRFPDTQYF
>NA|NA|TRBJ2-7|TRBV19
TGTGCCAGTAGTACTAAGACCGGGCCAAGCTCCTACGAGCAGTACTTC
CASSTKTGPSSYEQYF
>NA|NA|TRBJ2-1|TRBV4-1
TGCGCCAGCAGCCAATCAACCCGGACACCCAATGAGCAGTTCTTC
CASSQSTRTPNEQFF
>NA|TRBD2|TRBJ2-2|TRBV4-1
TGCGCCAGCACTGATAGCGGGGGACGTGGAGGGGAGCTGTTTTTT
CASTDSGGRGGELFF
>NA|TRBD1|TRBJ1-1|TRBV28
TGTGCCAGCACCTTAACAGGGGGCAGCGCTGAAGCTTTCTTT
CASTLTGGSAEAFF
>NA|NA|TRBJ2-1|TRBV5-4
TGTGCCAGCAGCTTTCAAGGCGGCAATGAGCAGTTCTTC
CASSFQGGNEQFF
>NA|TRBD1|TRBJ2-3|TRBV29-1
TGCAGCGTTGAGGTCAGACAGGGTCATTACACAGATACGCAGTATTTT
CSVEVRQGHYTDTQYF
>NA|NA|TRBJ2-5|TRBV10-2
TGCGCCAGCAGTAGTGGCCGTGAAGAGACCCAGTACTTC
CASSSGREETQYF
>NA|NA|TRBJ2-1|TRBV9
TGTGCCAGCAGCGCCTCTATAGGGTCCCAGTTCTTC
CASSASIGSQFF
>NA|TRBD2|TRBJ2-7|TRBV27
TGTGCCAGCAGCCTTAGCGGGGACTACGAGCAGTACTTC
CASSLSGDYEQYF
>once|TRBD2|TRBJ2-7|TRBV7-2
TGTGCCAGCAGCTTCCCTAGCGGATACTACGAGCAGTACTTC
CASSFPSGYYEQYF
>NA|NA|TRBJ1-2|TRBV7-3
TGTGCCAGCAGCCCAACAGGCGGGGAGAAGTTTGGTGGCTACACCTTC
CASSPTGGEKFGGYTF
>few|NA|TRBJ2-1|TRBV6-5
TGTGCCAGCAGTTACTCCGAGGGCTACAATGAGCAGTTCTTC
CASSYSEGYNEQFF
>NA|NA|TRBJ2-5|TRBV5-4
TGTGCCAGCAGCTGGGCAGGGTCTGTGGAGACCCAGTACTTC
CASSWAGSVETQYF
>NA|TRBD2|TRBJ2-7|TRBV5-6
TGTGCCAGCAGCTTGGAAGCACTAGCGGGAGTCGAGCAGTACTTC
CASSLEALAGVEQYF
>NA|NA|TRBJ1-5|TRBV7-7
TGTGCTAGCAGCGCAAAAGGGGGTCCCAATCAGCCCCAGCATTTT
CASSAKGGPNQPQHF
>NA|TRBD2|TRBJ2-1|TRBV7-9
TGTGCCAGCAGCGCGCGGGGGAATGAGCAGTTCTTC
CASSARGNEQFF
>NA|TRBD1|TRBJ2-7|TRBV6-5
TGTGCCAGCAGTTACTCGACAGGGGGCCATATCTACGAGCAGTACTTC
CASSYSTGGHIYEQYF
>few|TRBD1|TRBJ1-1|TRBV30
TGTGCCTACGACAGGGTAGGAGTCACTGAAGCTTTCTTT
CAYDRVGVTEAFF
>NA|NA|TRBJ2-7|TRBV4-1
TGCGCCAGCAGCTCGCAAGAGGGATTTGAGCAGTACTTC
CASSSQEGFEQYF
>once|NA|TRBJ1-3|TRBV5-1
TGCGCCAGCAGCTTGGATGGGGAAGGCACTGGAAACACCATATATTTT
CASSLDGEGTGNTIYF
>NA|TRBD1|TRBJ1-1|TRBV15
TGTGCCACCAGCCGGGGACAGCGAGAAGCTTTCTTT
CATSRGQREAFF